The subject of this entry is one T cell receptor (beta chain). Sequencing was performed with immunoSEQ multiplex PCR; in TCRdb, only in-frame clones are kept and a portion is missing. The repertoire includes about 96,000 clones, less than 95% of them detected once, and around 1.6% sits in the top ten. The data are from a study of OX40 agonist ivuxolimab in advanced cancers. Study-level information: A diagnosis of hepatocellular carcinoma, melanoma, renal cell or head and neck cancer was present in dose-escalation patients. Enrollees could have had prior anti-PD-1, anti-PD-L1 or anti-CTLA-4 therapy, which about 42% had received. Of mixed ages from roughly 23 to 85 and averaging about 56 years, the group was about 80% male.

Samples of blood were obtained at baseline, on cycle 4 day 1, and on cycle 7 day 1. The CDR3 extends over 16 amino acids. Germline V gene data show CDR1 as SGHNT and CDR2 as YYREEE (reference sequence). The V gene end was trimmed by 3 bases and the J gene end by 8 bases; junction bases not matched to a gene: 16. The TCR sequence derives from an adult with an advanced solid tumor such as melanoma, head and neck, liver or kidney cancer. V usage is TRBV5-4 and J usage is TRBJ1-2; 7 bases fit TRBD1. The sequencing used CD4+ or CD8+ T cells sorted from blood, collected in a trial of the OX40 agonist ivuxolimab. CDR3 loop: CASSWGQPHVSGGYTF. The CDR3 DNA sequence: TGTGCCAGCAGCTGGGGACAGCCCCATGTGTCTGGAGGCTACACCTTC.